This TCR beta chain was recovered during a study of PD-L1 blockade in urothelial cancer. Whole-study context: Twenty-five of 29 patients were males with bladder-origin urothelial cancer. T cells were recovered from blood samples at a median of around 130,000.

CDR1 and CDR2 (germline): LGHNA, YSLEER. The V end was cut by 2 bases, the J end by 8 bases, with 12 bases between. This CDR3 contains 13 residues. This clone appeared a single time. Patients had locally advanced or metastatic urothelial carcinoma. Individual patients had between 1 and 8 samples, taken pretreatment and on-treatment. Profiled with immunoSEQ multiplex PCR; TCRdb holds only in-frame clones, not every one. The sample holds some 47,000 clones; around 80% are singletons and the top ten take about 3.3%. The sequencing here drew on PBMCs, taken around atezolizumab (anti-PD-L1) treatment. This TCR was sampled from a man between 65 and 85 years old with urothelial cancer. This chain links TRBV4-3 with TRBJ1-2; D is undetermined. CDR3 DNA: TGCGCCAGCAGCCAACCTGGAGGATGGGGCTACACCTTC. Its translation is CASSQPGGWGYTF.